This note documents a single TCR beta chain sequence. The sample comes from a study of control samples from healthy donors and cancer patients. Assay: immunoSEQ multiplex PCR; the TCRdb copy retains only in-frame clones and omits some. The sample records 150,000 to 180,000 clones, roughly 94% being singletons. This receptor was obtained from a man aged 35-49 years in good health. Sequencing was carried out using blood.

The CDR3 DNA reads TGTGCCAGCACCGACAGGGGACACTCCTACGAGCAGTACTTC. Its protein is CASTDRGHSYEQYF. V and J are TRBV6-5 and TRBJ2-7; TRBD1 matches 8 bases. The CDR3 length is 14 residues. The germline CDR1 and CDR2 sequences are MNHEY and SVGAGI. With 7 bases clipped from V and 0 bases from J, the junction kept 5 bases outside the gene matches.